The 25 T cell receptor beta chains presented below share a single source sample, sequenced in a study of blood T cell repertoires in COVID-19. Repertoires were generated with immunoSEQ multiplex PCR, while TCRdb's copy carries only in-frame clones and drops some. The sample lists some 150,000 clones; around four fifths were seen once. Sequencing was done on a sample of peripheral blood. These receptors came from a human donor in a cohort sampled during active COVID-19.

The V call is TRBV6-1, the J call TRBJ2-7; TRBD1 is a possible D gene (5 bases). V was trimmed by 1 base and J by 1 base, leaving 14 bases between them. In germline, CDR1 is MNHNS, CDR2 SASEGT. CDR3 size: 16 residues. The CDR3 reads CASSEVYSGLSYEQYF. DNA of the CDR3: TGTGCCAGCAGTGAAGTTTACTCAGGGTTGTCCTACGAGCAGTACTTC.

The V call is TRBV5-1, the J call TRBJ2-3, with 10 bases that match TRBD2. Germline V lookup: CDR1 SGHRS, CDR2 YFSETQ. This CDR3 is 16 amino acids long. The junction had 4 bases not matched to a gene; V was cut back by 3 bases and J by 0 bases. CDR3 sequence (DNA): TGCGCCAGCAGCTCCGGGACTAGCGCTAGCACAGATACGCAGTATTTT. Translation gives CASSSGTSASTDTQYF.

Here the CDR3 DNA reads TGTGCCAGCAGCTTAGAATCCAGAAACACCGGGGAGCTGTTTTTT. Amino acid sequence: CASSLESRNTGELFF. The chain recombines TRBV7-3 with TRBJ2-2; no clear D gene. CDR3 length equals 15 residues. V was shortened by 2 bases and J by 2 bases, with 9 bases between the two germline ends. Germline V gives CDR1 SGHTA, CDR2 FQGTGA.

This chain joins TRBV2 and TRBJ2-1, with TRBD2 matching over 10 bases. This CDR3 is built from 16 residues. Trimming took 4 bases from V and 5 from J; bases not matched to a gene: 8. Germline assignment: CDR1 SNHLY and CDR2 FYNNEI. As DNA, the CDR3 is TGTGCCAGCAGTGCCAACCCTCTAGCGGGAGACAATGAGCAGTTCTTC. Translating it yields CASSANPLAGDNEQFF.

The chain employs TRBV28 and TRBJ1-1; 7 nucleotides match TRBD1. V lost 4 bases, J lost 0 bases, and 2 bases stayed unmatched. Germline loops: CDR1 MDHEN, CDR2 SYDVKM. The CDR3 loop spans 14 amino acids. CDR3 nucleotide sequence: TGTGCCAGCAGTTCGACAGGGTTGAACACTGAAGCTTTCTTT. Amino acid sequence: CASSSTGLNTEAFF.

The V gene is TRBV19, the J gene TRBJ2-1; 9 bases are shared with TRBD2. The CDR3 length is 16 residues. Germline V gives CDR1 LNHDA, CDR2 SQIVND (reference sequence). V lost 5 bases to trimming and J lost 2 bases; unmatched junction nucleotides: 7. The CDR3 region has the DNA TGTGCCAGTAGTCCCTCGGCGGGAGGGCCCTACAATGAGCAGTTCTTC. Protein sequence: CASSPSAGGPYNEQFF.

This clone was detected a few times. The chain is built from TRBV3-1 (or the pseudogene TRBV3-2) and TRBJ2-2; the match to TRBD2 covers 10 bases. V lost 1 base, J lost 1 base, and 9 bases stayed unmatched. Germline V gene lookup returns CDR1 LGHDT and CDR2 YNNKEL (reference sequence). The CDR3 has 19 amino acids. CDR3 sequence (DNA): TGTGCCAGCAGCCAAGCGGAGATAGGGACTAGCGAGAACACCGGGGAGCTGTTTTTT. Its protein product is CASSQAEIGTSENTGELFF.

V usage is TRBV19 and J usage is TRBJ2-5; D may be TRBD2 (6 bases). The length of the CDR3 is 16 residues. Germline V lookup: CDR1 LNHDA, CDR2 SQIVND (reference sequence). V was cut by 6 bases and J by 6 bases, with 23 bases left in between. DNA for the CDR3: TGTGCCAGTAGCAGCGATACGGGAGCCTTCCTGAAGACCCAGTACTTC. Its protein is CASSSDTGAFLKTQYF.

The V gene is TRBV29-1, the J gene TRBJ2-1, with TRBD2 identical over 10 bases. Germline CDR1 reads SQVTM; CDR2 reads ANQGSEA. This CDR3 has 14 amino acids. The V gene end was trimmed by 3 bases and the J gene end by 9 bases; junction bases not matched to a gene: 8. CDR3 nucleotides: TGCAGCGTTGATTCTAGCGGGAGTGCTATTGAGCAGTTCTTC. Encoded protein: CSVDSSGSAIEQFF.

The CDR3 DNA is TGTGCCAGCAATACACTCCCAGGTTCAGAGACCCAGTACTTC. Translation gives CASNTLPGSETQYF. The chain carries TRBV6-6 and TRBJ2-5; D gene unclear. The germline gives CDR1 MNHNY, CDR2 SVGAGI (reference sequence). The germline V and J ends were trimmed by 7 bases and 4 bases, with 16 bases remaining between them. This CDR3 is 14 amino acids long.

The rearrangement links TRBV7-9 to TRBJ2-7; D possibly corresponds to TRBD2 (6 bases). This CDR3 has 14 amino acids. CDR1 and CDR2 from the germline V gene are SEHNR and FQNEAQ (reference sequence). V lost 5 bases and J lost 6, with 17 bases in between. The CDR3 DNA reads as TGTGCCAGCAGCCTCCAGGGACTGAGCGTCGAGCAGTACTTC. This encodes CASSLQGLSVEQYF.

The V gene is TRBV19, the J gene TRBJ1-2; D is uncertain. The CDR3 length is 13 residues. Germline CDR1 reads LNHDA; CDR2 reads SQIVND (reference sequence). The CDR3, as DNA: TGTGCAGCCCGGGAAACAGTTAACTATGGCTACACCTTC. Translation: CAARETVNYGYTF. Together with reference TRBV19 and TRBJ1-2, the CDR3 gives the full variable domain: DGGITQSPKYLFRKEGQNVTLSCEQNLNHDAMYWYRQDPGQGLRLIYYSQIVNDFQKGDIAEGYSVSREKKESFPLTVTSAQKNPTAFYLCAARETVNYGYTFGSGTRLTVV.

The V call is TRBV4-2, the J call TRBJ2-7; D might be TRBD2 (6 bases). Germline assignment: CDR1 LGHNA and CDR2 YNFKEQ. V lost 0 bases and J 9 bases, leaving 9 bases between the germline ends. This CDR3 spans 12 amino acids. For the CDR3, the DNA is TGTGCCAGCAGCCAAGATAGGAGGGGGCAGTACTTC. Its protein product is CASSQDRRGQYF.

The J gene is TRBJ2-5, the V gene TRBV18; 10 bases agree with TRBD1. This CDR3 spans 15 amino acids. With 4 bases clipped from V and 6 bases from J, the junction kept 8 bases outside the gene matches. Germline V gives CDR1 KGHSH, CDR2 LQKENI. The CDR3 spells CASSRDRGGKKTQYF. The CDR3 bases are TGTGCCAGCTCACGGGACAGGGGAGGGAAGAAGACCCAGTACTTC.

This chain connects TRBV10-3 to TRBJ2-7; 13 bases align to TRBD2. Looked up from germline, CDR1 is ENHRY and CDR2 is SYGVKD. This CDR3 is built from 19 residues. V shed 0 bases and J 0 bases; nucleotides not matched to a gene: 8. Here the CDR3 DNA reads TGTGCCATCAGTGAGTCGGGAAGGACTAGCGGGAGCCTCTCCTACGAGCAGTACTTC. This gives the protein CAISESGRTSGSLSYEQYF.

The chain recombines TRBV30 with TRBJ1-1; D gene uncertain. The germline gives CDR1 GTSNPN, CDR2 SVGIG (reference sequence). V dropped 3 bases and J dropped 4 bases, with 9 bases sitting between them. CDR3 size: 12 residues. CDR3 sequence (DNA): TGTGCCTGGAGCGTGAGTGGCACTGAAGCTTTCTTT. Translated, it gives CAWSVSGTEAFF.

This chain connects TRBV19 to TRBJ2-7, with no clear D. CDR3 length equals 14 residues. The V end was cut by 7 bases, the J end by 0 bases, with 13 bases between. Germline CDR1 and CDR2: LNHDA and SQIVND (reference sequence). CDR3 amino acids: CASTQSPSSYEQYF. CDR3 DNA sequence: TGTGCCAGTACCCAGTCGCCCAGCTCCTACGAGCAGTACTTC.

Only one count was recorded for this clone. The gene calls are TRBV18 and TRBJ2-1, with D perhaps matching TRBD1 (5 bases). Per the germline V gene, CDR1 is KGHSH and CDR2 is LQKENI. Trimming stripped 2 bases from V and 3 bases from J, with 11 bases between. This CDR3 region has 15 residues. CDR3 DNA sequence: TGTGCCAGCTCACCAGAGGCAGGGCTCTACAATGAGCAGTTCTTC. This codes for CASSPEAGLYNEQFF.

The CDR3 loop is CASSAPDRGVAFF. CDR3 sequence (DNA): TGTGCCAGCAGCGCCCCGGACAGGGGGGTAGCTTTCTTT. J is TRBJ1-1 and V is TRBV13; 10 bases are a match to TRBD1. The CDR3 runs to 13 residues. Germline V gene lookup returns CDR1 PRHDT and CDR2 FYEKMQ (reference sequence). V dropped 5 bases and J dropped 10; count of bases not matched to a gene: 7. The full variable domain, completed using reference TRBV13 and TRBJ1-1, is AAGVIQSPRHLIKEKRETATLKCYPIPRHDTVYWYQQGPGQDPQFLISFYEKMQSDKGSIPDRFSAQQFSDYHSELNMSSLELGDSALYFCASSAPDRGVAFFGQGTRLTVV.

CDR3 sequence: CASRSGTSNSPLHF. The DNA of the CDR3 is TGCGCCAGCAGATCAGGGACAAGTAATTCACCCCTCCACTTT. The gene calls are TRBV5-1 and TRBJ1-6; tentatively, D is TRBD1 (6 bases). This CDR3 comprises 14 residues. Germline V gene data show CDR1 as SGHRS and CDR2 as YFSETQ. V was pared by 5 bases and J by 6 bases, with 12 bases between.

The chain combines TRBV7-9 with TRBJ2-3; TRBD2 agrees at 7 bases. The germline V gene has CDR1 SEHNR and CDR2 FQNEAQ (reference sequence). The length of the CDR3 is 17 residues. V shed 5 bases and J 0 bases; nucleotides not matched to a gene: 11. The CDR3 protein is CASSPPTSASSTDTQYF. The CDR3 nucleotides read TGTGCCAGCAGCCCGCCCACTAGCGCTTCTAGCACAGATACGCAGTATTTT.

The rearrangement uses TRBV24-1 and TRBJ2-5; no reliable D call. With 4 bases removed from V and 4 bases from J, the gap between germline ends came to 9 bases. The CDR3 extends over 13 amino acids. Germline V gives CDR1 KGHDR, CDR2 SFDVKD. The CDR3 spells CATSDSYRETQYF. CDR3 coding DNA: TGTGCCACCAGTGACAGTTACAGAGAGACCCAGTACTTC.

This clone was found a few times. V usage is TRBV3-1 (or the pseudogene TRBV3-2) and J usage is TRBJ2-3; 10 bases are shared with TRBD1. This CDR3 spans 16 amino acids. The germline V gene has CDR1 LGHDT and CDR2 YNNKEL (reference sequence). Trimming removed 5 bases from V and 2 bases from J; junction bases left unmatched: 7. The CDR3 spells CASSDRDRGPTDTQYF. DNA for the CDR3: TGTGCCAGCAGCGACCGGGACAGGGGTCCCACAGATACGCAGTATTTT.

The chain uses TRBV6-4 and TRBJ2-3, with 9 bases lining up with TRBD2. With 5 bases clipped from V and 2 bases from J, the junction kept 5 bases outside the gene matches. CDR1 and CDR2 (germline): MRHNA, SNTAGT. CDR3 length: 15 amino acids. The CDR3 nucleotides are TGTGCCAGCAGTTTGACTAGCGGCGTCACAGATACGCAGTATTTT. Protein product: CASSLTSGVTDTQYF.

The chain links TRBV29-1 to TRBJ1-1; possible D gene TRBD1, 6 bases. The germline V gene encodes CDR1 SQVTM and CDR2 ANQGSEA. The CDR3 has 13 amino acids. The ends were cut back, 6 bases at V and 0 bases at J, with 11 bases in the middle. CDR3: CSVRGTLNTEAFF. The CDR3 nucleotides read TGCAGCGTACGTGGGACACTGAACACTGAAGCTTTCTTT.